This entry lists 2 T cell receptor beta chains sequenced from one sample in a study of T cells after yellow fever vaccination. One entry per CDR3 protein results from TCRdb running MiXCR on the 5' RACE reads. The table has around 320,000 distinct CDR3 sequences, roughly 10% seen once. The source material was CD4+ T cells sorted from PBMCs, sampled 45 days after the yellow fever booster vaccination. All receptors derive from a man younger than 35 who received the YFV17D yellow fever vaccine.

In this sample, this clonotype turned up a few times. This rearrangement joins TRBV4-1 to TRBJ2-7, with 8 bases identical to TRBD1. The CDR3 consists of 15 residues. CDR1 is MGHRA and CDR2 is YSYEKL in the germline V gene. J gave up 2 bases and V 2 bases, and 5 bases lay outside the gene matches. CDR3 protein: CASSQRTGTPYEQYF. The CDR3 nucleotides are TGCGCCAGCAGCCAACGGACAGGGACGCCCTACGAGCAGTACTTC.

This chain connects TRBV10-1 to TRBJ2-1; D possibly corresponds to TRBD1 (6 bases). The CDR3 totals 13 residues. Trimming took 6 bases from V and 10 from J, leaving 16 bases between them. The germline CDR1 and CDR2 sequences are WNHNN and SYGVQD (reference sequence). CDR3 sequence (DNA): TGCGCCAGCAGGACAGGAGGATTGAGCGAGCAGTTCTTC. As protein: CASRTGGLSEQFF.